This entry lists 10 T cell receptor beta chains sequenced from one sample in a study of blood T cell repertoires in COVID-19. Profiling relied on immunoSEQ multiplex PCR, and the TCRdb table lists in-frame clones only, not all of them. Seen here are about 140,000 clones, around 82% observed once, and the top ten hold approximately 3.9%. Sequenced input: peripheral blood. The receptors originated from a woman between 55 and 75 years old with acute or convalescent COVID-19.

This clone was observed once. The CDR3 bases are TGTGCCAGTAGTTTGCGGGCAACTAATGAAAAACTGTTTTTT. It specifies CASSLRATNEKLFF. This sequence joins TRBV19 and TRBJ1-4; no clear D gene. Germline V gene sequence: CDR1 LNHDA, CDR2 SQIVND (reference sequence). V was cut by 5 bases and J by 0 bases, with 7 bases left in between. The CDR3 runs to 14 residues.

The chain is built from TRBV27 and TRBJ1-5, with D perhaps matching TRBD1 (5 bases). Deletions cut 1 base from V and 3 bases from J, with 10 bases between. Per the germline V gene, CDR1 is MNHEY and CDR2 is SMNVEV (reference sequence). The CDR3 runs 15 residues. CDR3 nucleotide sequence: TGTGCCAGCAGTTTATTGGGGCTGACCAATCAGCCCCAGCATTTT. Amino acid sequence: CASSLLGLTNQPQHF.

This clone was detected once. The chain joins TRBV23-1 to TRBJ1-5; D not resolved. TRBV23-1 is an ORF for which the function is uncertain. CDR3 length: 19 amino acids. V was trimmed by 0 bases and J by 6 bases, leaving 24 bases between them. CDR3 sequence: CASSQSKFPGRGRSQPQHF. The CDR3 DNA sequence: TGCGCCAGCAGTCAATCGAAATTCCCTGGGCGGGGTCGGTCTCAGCCCCAGCATTTT.

The table lists this clone with a count of one. This chain uses TRBV3-1 (or the pseudogene TRBV3-2) with TRBJ2-2; 7 bases align to TRBD2. This CDR3 is 15 amino acids long. Trimming took 8 bases from V and 1 from J; bases not matched to a gene: 7. Germline-derived CDR1 and CDR2 are LGHDT and YNNKEL (reference sequence). Here the CDR3 DNA reads TGTGCCAGCCGCACTAGCGAAAAGAACACCGGGGAGCTGTTTTTT. Protein sequence: CASRTSEKNTGELFF.

This clone was observed a single time. The chain recombines TRBV7-8 with TRBJ2-7; D unclear. The CDR3 covers 14 residues. Germline V lookup: CDR1 SGHVS, CDR2 FQNEAQ. With 1 base removed from V and 1 base from J, the gap between germline ends came to 8 bases. DNA for the CDR3: TGTGCCAGCAGCTTAGGGTGGCAGTCCTACGAGCAGTACTTC. Translated, it gives CASSLGWQSYEQYF.

The chain combines TRBV6-2 or TRBV6-3 with TRBJ2-1, with 14 bases that match TRBD2. The germline CDR1 and CDR2 sequences are MNHEY and SVGEGT. The CDR3 sequence is 15 residues long. The trim removed 8 bases at V and 9 bases at J, leaving 9 bases unmatched. The CDR3 region has the DNA TGTGCCAGCCGCCCGACTAGCGGGAGGGCCGTTGAGCAGTTCTTC. It yields the protein CASRPTSGRAVEQFF.

The rearrangement uses TRBV7-9 and TRBJ1-1; D is undetermined. The CDR3 has 15 residues. The V gene lost 2 bases and the J gene lost 3 bases, with 13 bases spanning the gap. Germline V CDR1 and CDR2: SEHNR, FQNEAQ (reference sequence). The CDR3 DNA reads as TGTGCCAGCAGCTTACTATCCTTCGGAGACACTGAAGCTTTCTTT. It specifies CASSLLSFGDTEAFF.

The chain joins TRBV9 to TRBJ2-7; D may be TRBD1 (5 bases). The V end was cut by 1 base, the J end by 3 bases, with 14 bases between. CDR1 and CDR2 from the germline V gene are SGDLS and YYNGEE. The CDR3 runs to 15 residues. The CDR3 DNA sequence: TGTGCCAGCAGCGTAATTCCAACAGGAGTCTACGAGCAGTACTTC. Its translation is CASSVIPTGVYEQYF.

This chain uses TRBV7-2 with TRBJ1-3, with D maybe TRBD1 (5 bases). This CDR3 comprises 18 residues. Germline values: CDR1 SGHTA, CDR2 FQGNSA. Trimming pared 5 bases from V and 0 bases from J, leaving 20 bases between. This CDR3 is CASSPNGPGQISGNTIYF. CDR3 bases: TGTGCCAGCAGCCCCAACGGTCCAGGGCAGATCTCTGGAAACACCATATATTTT. The full variable domain, its missing parts supplied by reference TRBV7-2 and TRBJ1-3, is GAGVSQSPSNKVTEKGKDVELRCDPISGHTALYWYRQSLGQGLEFLIYFQGNSAPDKSGLPSDRFSAERTGGSVSTLTIQRTQQEDSAVYLCASSPNGPGQISGNTIYFGEGSWLTVV.

The J gene is TRBJ1-5, the V gene TRBV30; D possibly corresponds to TRBD1 (6 bases). This CDR3 region has 14 residues. The V end was cut by 4 bases, the J end by 1 base, with 11 bases between. The germline CDR1 and CDR2 sequences are GTSNPN and SVGIG (reference sequence). The CDR3: CAWNQGTSNQPQHF. The CDR3 DNA follows: TGTGCCTGGAATCAGGGGACGAGCAATCAGCCCCAGCATTTT. The full variable domain, in which reference TRBV30 and TRBJ1-5 provide the parts outside the CDR3, is SQTIHQWPATLVQPVGSPLSLECTVEGTSNPNLYWYRQAAGRGLQLLFYSVGIGQISSEVPQNLSASRPQDRQFILSSKKLLLSDSGFYLCAWNQGTSNQPQHFGDGTRLSIL.